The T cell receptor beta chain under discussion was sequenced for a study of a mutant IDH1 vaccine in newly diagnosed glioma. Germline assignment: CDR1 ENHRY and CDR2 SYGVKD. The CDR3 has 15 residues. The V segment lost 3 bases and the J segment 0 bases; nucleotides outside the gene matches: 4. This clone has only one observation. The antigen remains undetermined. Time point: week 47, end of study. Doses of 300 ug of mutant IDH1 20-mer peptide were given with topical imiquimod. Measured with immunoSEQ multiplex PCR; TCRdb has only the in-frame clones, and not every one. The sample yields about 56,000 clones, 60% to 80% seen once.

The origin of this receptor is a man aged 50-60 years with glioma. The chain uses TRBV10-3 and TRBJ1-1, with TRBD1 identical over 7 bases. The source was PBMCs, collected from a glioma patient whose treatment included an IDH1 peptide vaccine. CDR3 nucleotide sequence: TGTGCCATCAGTGACCCGGGACAGATGAACACTGAAGCTTTCTTT. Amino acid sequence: CAISDPGQMNTEAFF.